Sequencing of this TCR beta chain was carried out in a study of blood T cell repertoires in COVID-19. Study information: The United States, Italy and Spain provided the acute and convalescent COVID-19 samples. T cells, B-cell-depleted T cells, or PBMCs provided the cDNA or gDNA that served as material.

In the source study's methods: Scientists estimated how many nucleated cells there were by amplifying reference gene primers. Method: immunoSEQ multiplex PCR; TCRdb's copy keeps in-frame clones and lacks some. That table gives V, J and clone size, and the DNA gave D and trimming. The data hold 160,000 or so clones, with around 75% observed a single time. Germline loops: CDR1 MDHEN, CDR2 SYDVKM. V lost 10 bases and J lost 2, with 13 bases in between. The CDR3 runs to 13 residues. Sequencing was done on a sample of peripheral blood. The source is a woman aged 80 or older with acute or convalescent COVID-19. The gene calls are TRBV28 and TRBJ2-3; a weak D match, TRBD1 (7 bases). This chain's CDR3 is CATIRGVTDTQYF. CDR3 DNA sequence: TGTGCCACCATCAGGGGGGTCACAGATACGCAGTATTTT.